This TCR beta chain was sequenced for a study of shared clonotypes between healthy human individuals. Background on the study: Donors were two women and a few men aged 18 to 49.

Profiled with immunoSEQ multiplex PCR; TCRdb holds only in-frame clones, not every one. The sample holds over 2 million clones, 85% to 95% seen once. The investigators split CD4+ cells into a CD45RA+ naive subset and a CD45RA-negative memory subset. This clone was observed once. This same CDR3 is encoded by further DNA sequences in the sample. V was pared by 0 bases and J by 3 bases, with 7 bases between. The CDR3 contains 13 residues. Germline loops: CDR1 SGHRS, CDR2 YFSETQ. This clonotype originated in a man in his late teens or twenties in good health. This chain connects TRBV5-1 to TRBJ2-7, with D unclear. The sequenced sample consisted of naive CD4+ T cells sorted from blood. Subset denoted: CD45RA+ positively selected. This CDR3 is CASSLEGLYEQYF. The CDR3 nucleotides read TGCGCCAGCAGCTTGGAAGGGCTCTACGAGCAGTACTTC.